The sequence of this T cell receptor beta chain was determined in a study of blood T cell repertoires in COVID-19. Study at large: Collection of acute and convalescent COVID-19 samples took place in the United States, Italy and Spain. Sources were T cells, B-cell-depleted T cells, or PBMCs; the material itself was cDNA or gDNA.

The V and J ends lost 0 bases and 0 bases respectively, with 10 bases between them. This CDR3 region has 16 residues. Germline V CDR1 and CDR2: SGHTS, YDEGEE. Per the authors' pipeline: Cell counts per sample came from amplifying reference gene primers. Clones were sequenced by immunoSEQ multiplex PCR, and TCRdb holds only the in-frame ones, with some missing. V, J and clone size were drawn from that table, and D and trimming were deduced from the DNA. Here the sample spans about 240,000 clones, 70% to 85% being singletons. The clonotype was recovered from a woman older than 75 with acute or convalescent COVID-19. The V and J genes are TRBV5-8 and TRBJ1-3, with D possibly TRBD1 on 5 matching bases. The sequenced sample consisted of peripheral blood. This CDR3 is CASSLAQGYSGNTIYF. Written as DNA, the CDR3 is TGTGCCAGCAGCTTGGCCCAGGGATACTCTGGAAACACCATATATTTT.